Listed below are T cell receptor beta chains from one sample, sequenced in a study of prognosis after radiotherapy for stage I lung cancer. MiXCR, applied by TCRdb to the multiplex PCR reads, yields one record per CDR3 protein. The sample holds some 25,000 distinct CDR3 sequences; about 34% are singletons and the top ten take around 62%. Material: PBMCs, obtained before or after stereotactic body radiation therapy (not recorded which). The receptors were sampled from a donor over 45 with non-small cell lung cancer. CDR3s include the opening cysteine and the closing phenylalanine or tryptophan. The order of the fields is CDR3 length, D gene, V gene, J gene, clone size, CDR3 protein, CDR3 DNA. D genes are given only for firm matches. Size values are once, few and many counts, or a class for expanded clones, and some rows have none.

>13|.|TRBV12-3/TRBV12-4|TRBJ1-1|many
CASSYASDTEAFF
TGTGCCAGCAGTTACGCATCCGACACTGAAGCTTTCTTT
>14|.|TRBV28|TRBJ2-2|many
CASSSHSNTGELFF
TGTGCCAGCAGCTCGCATAGCAACACCGGGGAGCTGTTTTTT
>17|TRBD1|TRBV15|TRBJ2-5|few
CATSARQGAGLQETQYF
TGTGCCACCAGCGCCCGACAGGGGGCGGGCCTCCAAGAGACCCAGTACTTC
>18|TRBD2|TRBV25-1|TRBJ2-2|many
CASSGLGGKGSGAGELFF
TGTGCCAGCAGTGGCCTCGGGGGAAAGGGTAGCGGGGCCGGGGAGCTGTTTTTT
>16|.|TRBV6-4|TRBJ2-4|few
CASIPRRGTAKNIKYF
TGTGCCAGCATCCCTCGGAGGGGGACGGCCAAAAACATTAAGTACTTC
>15|.|TRBV28|TRBJ1-2|.
CASRGSAGINYVYTF
TGTGCCAGCAGGGGGAGTGCGGGGATCAACTATGTCTACACCTTC
>13|.|TRBV11-1|TRBJ1-5|many
CASSLGAHQPQHF
TGTGCCAGCAGCTTAGGGGCCCATCAGCCCCAGCATTTT
>15|.|TRBV6-2/TRBV6-3|TRBJ2-5|many
CASSYSAGIQETQYF
TGTGCCAGCAGTTACTCGGCAGGGATCCAAGAGACCCAGTACTTC
>15|TRBD2|TRBV7-9|TRBJ2-1|many
CASSLAGTSGNEQFF
TGTGCCAGCAGCTTAGCCGGGACTAGCGGTAATGAGCAGTTCTTC
>14|TRBD1|TRBV6-1|TRBJ1-1|many
CASRRDSENTEAFF
TGTGCCAGCCGGAGGGACAGCGAGAACACTGAAGCTTTCTTT
>14|TRBD2|TRBV6-1|TRBJ2-3|many
CASSAGGVTDTQYF
TGTGCCAGCTCGGCGGGAGGGGTCACAGATACGCAGTATTTT
>15|.|TRBV13|TRBJ1-1|.
CASSLSDRMNTEAFF
TGTGCCAGCAGCTTATCGGACAGAATGAACACTGAAGCTTTCTTT
>16|.|TRBV11-2|TRBJ1-1|.
CASSFPGASRNTEAFF
TGTGCCAGCAGCTTCCCCGGCGCCTCCAGGAACACTGAAGCTTTCTTT
>15|.|TRBV30|TRBJ2-2|many
CAWSSGPPFAGELFF
TGTGCCTGGAGCTCGGGACCCCCCTTCGCCGGGGAGCTGTTTTTT
>14|.|TRBV20-1|TRBJ2-7|many
CSAPIPGLTYEQYF
TGCAGTGCTCCAATACCGGGACTCACCTACGAGCAGTACTTC
>11|.|TRBV30|TRBJ1-2|.
CAWMGPGGYTF
TGTGCCTGGATGGGCCCCGGGGGCTACACCTTC
>16|TRBD2|TRBV5-8|TRBJ2-3|few
CASSGRGLLHTDTQYF
TGTGCCAGCAGCGGGAGGGGTCTGTTACACACAGATACGCAGTATTTT
>17|TRBD2|TRBV5-1|TRBJ2-3|many
CASSSRTSGSGTDTQYF
TGCGCCAGCAGCTCACGGACTAGCGGGAGCGGCACAGATACGCAGTATTTT
>16|.|TRBV6-1|TRBJ2-7|.
CASSSRLTGGFDEHYF
TGTGCCAGCAGCTCCCGGTTGACAGGCGGTTTCGACGAGCATTACTTC
>15|.|TRBV2|TRBJ2-7|.
CASSEGFGNSYEQYF
TGTGCCAGCAGTGAGGGTTTCGGGAACTCCTACGAGCAGTACTTC
>13|.|TRBV12-3/TRBV12-4|TRBJ1-5|many
CASSFLWDQPQHF
TGTGCCAGCAGTTTTTTATGGGATCAGCCCCAGCATTTT
>17|.|TRBV5-1|TRBJ2-7|many
CASSRKHLTGAVNEQYF
TGCGCCAGCAGCCGAAAGCACCTCACCGGGGCGGTAAACGAGCAGTACTTC
>13|TRBD1|TRBV7-3|TRBJ2-2|.
CASSLTGTGELFF
TGTGCCAGCAGCTTGACAGGGACCGGGGAGCTGTTTTTT